Below are 4 T cell receptor beta chains sequenced from a single sample in a study of breast tumors, draining lymph nodes, adjacent tissues. Breast cancer patients provided tissue from their axillary draining lymph nodes. TCRdb processed the multiplex PCR reads anew with MiXCR; each CDR3 protein has one entry. The repertoire consists of approximately 190,000 distinct CDR3 sequences, with around a third occurring once and the leading ten covering roughly 4.3%. Sequencing was performed on axillary lymph node tissue. All receptors derive from a female donor with breast cancer. Some clones in this sample may be carry-over from other donors' samples.

The table lists this clonotype with many counts. This chain connects TRBV7-8 to TRBJ2-1; D is possibly TRBD2 (5 bases). CDR1 and CDR2 (germline): SGHVS, FQNEAQ. This CDR3 is 16 amino acids long. Trimming took off 3 bases at V and 0 bases at J, with 12 bases between the two ends. The CDR3 loop is CASSFRLRSSYNEQFF. The CDR3 DNA sequence: TGTGCCAGCAGCTTCCGACTACGGAGCTCCTACAATGAGCAGTTCTTC.

V and J are TRBV27 and TRBJ2-5; 11 bases line up with TRBD2. The J call may be in error: the DNA end matches TRBJ2-7 better. The CDR3 length is 19 residues. Per germline, CDR1 MNHEY and CDR2 SMNVEV (reference sequence). For the CDR3, the DNA is TGTGCCAGCAGTTTATATGGCCCCCAGACTAGCGGGGCGGTGTACGAGCAGTACTTC. The encoded protein is CASSLYGPQTSGAVYEQYF.

This clonotype was observed at least ten times. V gene TRBV5-1 combines with J gene TRBJ2-3, with D possibly TRBD2 on 5 matching bases. This CDR3 region has 16 residues. Germline V CDR1 and CDR2: SGHRS, YFSETQ. The V end lost 1 base, the J end lost 4 bases, and 16 bases lay between the germline ends. CDR3 nucleotide sequence: TGCGCCAGCAGCTTGAGGGCTAGCCTCTCGCCAGATACGCAGTATTTT. Its protein is CASSLRASLSPDTQYF.

In this sample, this clonotype turned up many times. The chain is built from TRBV5-1 and TRBJ2-2, with 9 bases fitting TRBD1. Germline CDR1 is SGHRS and CDR2 is YFSETQ. This CDR3 is built from 18 residues. The trim removed 4 bases at V and 4 bases at J, leaving 14 bases unmatched. CDR3 DNA: TGCGCCAGCAGCCTCTCACCATGGACAGGGGCCGGCACCGGGGAGCTGTTTTTT. Translated: CASSLSPWTGAGTGELFF.